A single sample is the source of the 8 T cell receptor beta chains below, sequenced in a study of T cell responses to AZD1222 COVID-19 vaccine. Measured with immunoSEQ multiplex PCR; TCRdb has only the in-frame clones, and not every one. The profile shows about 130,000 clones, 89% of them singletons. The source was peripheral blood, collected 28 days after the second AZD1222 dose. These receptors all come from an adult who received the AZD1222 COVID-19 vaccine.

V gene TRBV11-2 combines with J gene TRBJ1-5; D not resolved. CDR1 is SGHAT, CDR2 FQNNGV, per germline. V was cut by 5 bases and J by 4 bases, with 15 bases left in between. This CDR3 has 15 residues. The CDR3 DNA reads TGTGCCAGCAGCCTGGAAGTCGGAGGTAATCAGCCCCAGCATTTT. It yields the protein CASSLEVGGNQPQHF.

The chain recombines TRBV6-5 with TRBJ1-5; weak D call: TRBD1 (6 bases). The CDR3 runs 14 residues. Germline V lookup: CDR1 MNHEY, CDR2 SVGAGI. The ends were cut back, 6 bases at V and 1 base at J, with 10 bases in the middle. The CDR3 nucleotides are TGTGCCAGCAGCAGGGGCTCGAGCAATCAGCCCCAGCATTTT. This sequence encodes CASSRGSSNQPQHF.

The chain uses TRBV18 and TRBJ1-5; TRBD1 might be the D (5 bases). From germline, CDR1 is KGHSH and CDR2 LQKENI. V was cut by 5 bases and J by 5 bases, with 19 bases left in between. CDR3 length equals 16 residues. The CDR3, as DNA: TGTGCCAGCTCAAGGTTCGAAGGGGCGAAGGATCAGCCCCAGCATTTT. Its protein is CASSRFEGAKDQPQHF.

CDR3 bases: TGTGCCAGTAGTATTCGGGCGCGAGAAGGGACTGAAGCTTTCTTT. Translation gives CASSIRAREGTEAFF. V is TRBV19 and J is TRBJ1-1; D uncertain. CDR1 and CDR2 from the germline V gene are LNHDA and SQIVND (reference sequence). Deletions cut 3 bases from V and 5 bases from J, with 16 bases between. The CDR3 is 15 amino acids. Supplemented by reference TRBV19 and TRBJ1-1, the full variable domain reads DGGITQSPKYLFRKEGQNVTLSCEQNLNHDAMYWYRQDPGQGLRLIYYSQIVNDFQKGDIAEGYSVSREKKESFPLTVTSAQKNPTAFYLCASSIRAREGTEAFFGQGTRLTVV.

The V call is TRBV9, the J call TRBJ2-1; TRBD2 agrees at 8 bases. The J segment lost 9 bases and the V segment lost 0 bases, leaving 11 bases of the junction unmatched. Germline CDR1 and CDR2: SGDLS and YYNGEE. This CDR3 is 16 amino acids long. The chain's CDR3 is CASSVARGRGEGEQFF. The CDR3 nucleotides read TGTGCCAGCAGCGTAGCTAGAGGGCGGGGGGAAGGTGAGCAGTTCTTC.

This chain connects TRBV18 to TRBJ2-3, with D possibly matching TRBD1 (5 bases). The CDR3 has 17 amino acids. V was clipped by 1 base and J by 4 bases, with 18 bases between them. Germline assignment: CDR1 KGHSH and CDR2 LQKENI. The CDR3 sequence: CASSPQGGIGVADTQYF. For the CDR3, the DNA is TGTGCCAGCTCACCACAAGGCGGCATAGGGGTAGCAGATACGCAGTATTTT.

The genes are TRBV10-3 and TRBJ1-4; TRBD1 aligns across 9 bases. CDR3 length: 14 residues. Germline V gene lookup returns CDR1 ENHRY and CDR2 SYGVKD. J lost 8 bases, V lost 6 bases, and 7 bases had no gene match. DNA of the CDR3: TGTGCCATCAGGGAGGGACAGGGAGGAGAAAAACTGTTTTTT. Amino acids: CAIREGQGGEKLFF.

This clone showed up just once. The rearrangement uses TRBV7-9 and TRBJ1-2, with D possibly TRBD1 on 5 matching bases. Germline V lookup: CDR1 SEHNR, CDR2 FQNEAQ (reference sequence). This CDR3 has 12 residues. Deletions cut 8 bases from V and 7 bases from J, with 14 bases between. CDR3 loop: CASSTPGFGYTF. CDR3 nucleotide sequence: TGTGCCAGCTCTACGCCAGGGTTTGGCTACACCTTC.